This TCR beta chain was sequenced in a study of control samples from healthy donors and cancer patients. Only in-frame clones appear in the TCRdb table, and some are missing; sequencing was by immunoSEQ multiplex PCR. The sample lists 45,000 to 60,000 clones, 94% seen once, with 3% to 4% in the top ten. Germline V gene sequence: CDR1 SGHTS, CDR2 YDEGEE. CDR3 length equals 15 residues. V shed 0 bases and J 5 bases; nucleotides not matched to a gene: 6. Only a few counts were recorded for this clone. V is TRBV5-8 and J is TRBJ1-2; 8 positions agree with TRBD1. Sequencing was performed on blood. This clonotype was sampled from a man aged 25-45 years in good health. CDR3 nucleotides: TGTGCCAGCAGCTTGGGCCCAGGGGGCGCTTATGGCTACACCTTC. It is translated as CASSLGPGGAYGYTF. Combining the CDR3 with reference TRBV5-8 and TRBJ1-2 gives the whole variable domain EAGVTQSPTHLIKTRGQQATLRCSPISGHTSVYWYQQALGLGLQFLLWYDEGEERNRGNFPPRFSGRQFPNYSSELNVNALELEDSALYLCASSLGPGGAYGYTFGSGTRLTVV.